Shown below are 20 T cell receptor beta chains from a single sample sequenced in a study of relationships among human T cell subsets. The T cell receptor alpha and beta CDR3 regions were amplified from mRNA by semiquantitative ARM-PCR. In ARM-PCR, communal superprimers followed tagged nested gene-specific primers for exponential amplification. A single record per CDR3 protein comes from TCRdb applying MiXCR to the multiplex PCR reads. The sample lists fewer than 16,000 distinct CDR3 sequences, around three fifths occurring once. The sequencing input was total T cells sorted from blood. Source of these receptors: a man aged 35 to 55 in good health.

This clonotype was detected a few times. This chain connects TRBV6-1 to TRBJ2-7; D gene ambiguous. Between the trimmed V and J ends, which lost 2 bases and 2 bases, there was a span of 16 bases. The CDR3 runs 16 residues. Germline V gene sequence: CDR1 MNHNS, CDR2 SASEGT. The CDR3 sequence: CASSEPGSKSPYEQYF. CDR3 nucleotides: TGTGCCAGCAGTGAACCGGGCAGCAAGAGTCCCTACGAGCAGTACTTC.

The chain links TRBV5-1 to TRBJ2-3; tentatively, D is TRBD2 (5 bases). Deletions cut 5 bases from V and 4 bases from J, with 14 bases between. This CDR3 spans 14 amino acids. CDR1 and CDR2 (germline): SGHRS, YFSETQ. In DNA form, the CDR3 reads TGCGCCAGCAGATTTGCTACTAGTTCAGATACGCAGTATTTT. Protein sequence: CASRFATSSDTQYF.

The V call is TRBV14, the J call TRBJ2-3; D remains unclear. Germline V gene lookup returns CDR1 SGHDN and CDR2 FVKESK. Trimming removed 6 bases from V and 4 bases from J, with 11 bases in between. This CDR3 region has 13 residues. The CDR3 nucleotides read TGTGCCAGCAGTATGAGAATGGCAGATACGCAGTATTTT. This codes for CASSMRMADTQYF. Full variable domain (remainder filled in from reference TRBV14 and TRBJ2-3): EAGVTQFPSHSVIEKGQTVTLRCDPISGHDNLYWYRRVMGKEIKFLLHFVKESKQDESGMPNNRFLAERTGGTYSTLKVQPAELEDSGVYFCASSMRMADTQYFGPGTRLTVL.

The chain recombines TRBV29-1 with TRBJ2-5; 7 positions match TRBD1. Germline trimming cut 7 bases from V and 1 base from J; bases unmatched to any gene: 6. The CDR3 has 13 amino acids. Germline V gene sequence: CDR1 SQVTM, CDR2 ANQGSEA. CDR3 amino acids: CSGHRDSQETQYF. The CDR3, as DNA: TGCAGCGGTCACCGGGACAGCCAAGAGACCCAGTACTTC.

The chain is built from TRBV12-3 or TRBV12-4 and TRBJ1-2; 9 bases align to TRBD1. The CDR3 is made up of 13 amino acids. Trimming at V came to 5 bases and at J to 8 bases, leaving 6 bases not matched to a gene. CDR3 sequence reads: CASSGGTGRGYTF. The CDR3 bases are TGTGCCAGCAGTGGAGGGACAGGGCGAGGCTACACCTTC.

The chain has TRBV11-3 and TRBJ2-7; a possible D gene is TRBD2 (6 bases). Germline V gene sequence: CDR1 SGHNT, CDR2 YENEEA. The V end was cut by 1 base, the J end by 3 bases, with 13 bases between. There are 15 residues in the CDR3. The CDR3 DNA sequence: TGTGCCAGCAGCTTAGCTGGAGGGACCGACTACGAGCAGTACTTC. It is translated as CASSLAGGTDYEQYF.

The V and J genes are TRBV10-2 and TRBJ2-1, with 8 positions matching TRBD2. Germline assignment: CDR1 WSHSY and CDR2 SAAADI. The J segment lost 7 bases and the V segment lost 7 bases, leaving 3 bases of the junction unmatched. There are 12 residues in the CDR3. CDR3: CASTGRENEQFF. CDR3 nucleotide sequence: TGCGCCAGCACCGGGAGGGAGAATGAGCAGTTCTTC.

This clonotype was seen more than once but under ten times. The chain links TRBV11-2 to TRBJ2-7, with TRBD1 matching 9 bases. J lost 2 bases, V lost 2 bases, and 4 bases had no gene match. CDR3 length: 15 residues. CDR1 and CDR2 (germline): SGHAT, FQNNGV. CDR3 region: CASSLHRGRPYEQYF. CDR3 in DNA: TGTGCCAGCAGCTTACACAGGGGGCGCCCCTACGAGCAGTACTTC. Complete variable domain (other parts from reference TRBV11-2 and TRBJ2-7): EAGVAQSPRYKIIEKRQSVAFWCNPISGHATLYWYQQILGQGPKLLIQFQNNGVVDDSQLPKDRFSAERLKGVDSTLKIQPAKLEDSAVYLCASSLHRGRPYEQYFGPGTRLTVT.

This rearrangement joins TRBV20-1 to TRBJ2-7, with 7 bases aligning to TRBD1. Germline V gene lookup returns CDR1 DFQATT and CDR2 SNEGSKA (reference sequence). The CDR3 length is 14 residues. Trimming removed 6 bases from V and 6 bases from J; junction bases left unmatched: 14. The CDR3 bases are TGCAGTGCAAGCCCCGCGACAGGGTCGCGCGAGCAGTACTTC. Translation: CSASPATGSREQYF.

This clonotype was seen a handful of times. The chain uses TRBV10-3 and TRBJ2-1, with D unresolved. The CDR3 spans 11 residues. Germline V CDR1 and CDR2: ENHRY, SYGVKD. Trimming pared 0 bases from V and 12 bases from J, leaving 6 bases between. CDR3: CAISESVGQFF. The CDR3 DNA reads TGTGCCATCAGTGAGTCTGTCGGGCAGTTCTTC.

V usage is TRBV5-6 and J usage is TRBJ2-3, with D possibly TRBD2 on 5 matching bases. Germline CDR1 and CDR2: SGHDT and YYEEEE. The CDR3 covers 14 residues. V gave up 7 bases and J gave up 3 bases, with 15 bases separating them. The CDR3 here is CASPSGMGTDTQYF. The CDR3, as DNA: TGTGCCAGCCCCTCGGGGATGGGGACAGATACGCAGTATTTT.

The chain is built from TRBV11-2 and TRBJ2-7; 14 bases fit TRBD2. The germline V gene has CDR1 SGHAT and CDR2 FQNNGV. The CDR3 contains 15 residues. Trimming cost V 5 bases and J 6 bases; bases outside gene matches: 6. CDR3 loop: CASSPGLAGVGEQYF. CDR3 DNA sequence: TGTGCCAGCAGCCCGGGACTAGCGGGAGTCGGCGAGCAGTACTTC.

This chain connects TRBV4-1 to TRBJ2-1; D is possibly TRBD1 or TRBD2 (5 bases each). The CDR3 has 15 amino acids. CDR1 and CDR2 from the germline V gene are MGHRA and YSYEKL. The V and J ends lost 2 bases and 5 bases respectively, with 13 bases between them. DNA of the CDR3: TGCGCCAGCAGCCAAACGGGACCAGGGAACAATGAGCAGTTCTTC. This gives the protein CASSQTGPGNNEQFF.

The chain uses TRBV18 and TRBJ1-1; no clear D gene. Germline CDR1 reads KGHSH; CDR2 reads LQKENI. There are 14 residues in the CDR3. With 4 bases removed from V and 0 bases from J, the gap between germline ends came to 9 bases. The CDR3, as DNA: TGTGCCAGCTCACGATCAGGAATGAACACTGAAGCTTTCTTT. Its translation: CASSRSGMNTEAFF.

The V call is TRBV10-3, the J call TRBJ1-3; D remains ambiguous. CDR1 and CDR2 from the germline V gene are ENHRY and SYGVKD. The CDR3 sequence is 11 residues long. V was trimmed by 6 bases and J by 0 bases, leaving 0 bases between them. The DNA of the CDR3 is TGTGCCATCAGCTCTGGAAACACCATATATTTT. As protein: CAISSGNTIYF.

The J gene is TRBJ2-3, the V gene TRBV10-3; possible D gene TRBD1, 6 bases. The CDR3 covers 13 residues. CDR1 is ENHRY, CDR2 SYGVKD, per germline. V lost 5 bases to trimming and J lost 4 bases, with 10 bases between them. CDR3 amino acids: CAISFGQSDTQYF. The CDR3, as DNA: TGTGCCATCAGTTTCGGACAGTCAGATACGCAGTATTTT.

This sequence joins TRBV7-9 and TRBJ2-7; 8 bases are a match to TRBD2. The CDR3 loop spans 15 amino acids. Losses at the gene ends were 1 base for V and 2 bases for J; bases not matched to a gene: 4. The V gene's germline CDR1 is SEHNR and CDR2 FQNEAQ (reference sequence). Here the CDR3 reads CASSLERELTYEQYF. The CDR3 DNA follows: TGTGCCAGCAGCTTAGAGCGGGAGCTTACCTACGAGCAGTACTTC.

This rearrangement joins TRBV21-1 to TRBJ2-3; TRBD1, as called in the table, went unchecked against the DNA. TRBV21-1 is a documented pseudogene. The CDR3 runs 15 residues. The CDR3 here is CASSCGDSPISTPYF. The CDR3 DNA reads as TGTGCCAGCAGTTGTGGGGACAGTCCGATTTCCACGCCGTATTTT.

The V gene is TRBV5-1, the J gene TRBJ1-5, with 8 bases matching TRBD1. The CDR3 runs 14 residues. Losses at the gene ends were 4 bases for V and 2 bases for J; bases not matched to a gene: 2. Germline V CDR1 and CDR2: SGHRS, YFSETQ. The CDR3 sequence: CASSEGQGNQPQHF. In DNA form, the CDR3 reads TGCGCCAGCAGCGAGGGACAGGGCAATCAGCCCCAGCATTTT.

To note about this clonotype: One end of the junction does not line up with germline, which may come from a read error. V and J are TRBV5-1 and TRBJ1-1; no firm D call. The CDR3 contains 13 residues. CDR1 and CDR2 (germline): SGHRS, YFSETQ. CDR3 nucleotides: TGCGCCAGCAGCTTGATAGGGCACACTGGAGCTTTCTTT. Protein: CASSLIGHTGAFF.